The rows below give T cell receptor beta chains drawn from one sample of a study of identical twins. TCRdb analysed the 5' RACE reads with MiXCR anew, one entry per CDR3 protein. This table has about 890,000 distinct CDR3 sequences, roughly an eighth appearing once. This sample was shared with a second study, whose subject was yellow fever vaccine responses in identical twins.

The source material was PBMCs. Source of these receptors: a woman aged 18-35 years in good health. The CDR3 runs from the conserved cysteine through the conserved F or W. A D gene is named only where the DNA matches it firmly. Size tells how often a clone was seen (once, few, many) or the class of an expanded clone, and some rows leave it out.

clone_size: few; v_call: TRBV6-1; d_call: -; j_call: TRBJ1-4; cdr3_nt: TGTGCCAGCAGGCCCTTTGCAACTAATGAAAAACTGTTTTTT; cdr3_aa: CASRPFATNEKLFF
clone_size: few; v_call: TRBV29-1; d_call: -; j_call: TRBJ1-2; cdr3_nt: TGCAGCGTTGGAGATTTAGGGGGACGGAGCTATGGCTACACCTTC; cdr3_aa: CSVGDLGGRSYGYTF
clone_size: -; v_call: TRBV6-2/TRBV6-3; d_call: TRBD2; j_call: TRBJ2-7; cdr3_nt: TGTGCCAGCACCTATAGCGGGGGAACCTACGAGCAGTACTTC; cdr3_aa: CASTYSGGTYEQYF
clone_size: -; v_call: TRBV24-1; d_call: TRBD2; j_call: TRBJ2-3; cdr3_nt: TGTGCCACCAGTGACCCCCCGGGAGGCTCTGACACAGATACGCAGTATTTT; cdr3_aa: CATSDPPGGSDTDTQYF
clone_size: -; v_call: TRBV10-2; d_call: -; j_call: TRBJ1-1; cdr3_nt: TGCGCCAGCAGCTTCCGGGAGGCTGAAGCTTTCTTT; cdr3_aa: CASSFREAEAFF
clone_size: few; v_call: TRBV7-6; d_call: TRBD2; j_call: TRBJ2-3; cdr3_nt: TGTGCCAGCAGCTTAGGGCCAGCGGGAGTCACAGATACGCAGTATTTT; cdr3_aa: CASSLGPAGVTDTQYF
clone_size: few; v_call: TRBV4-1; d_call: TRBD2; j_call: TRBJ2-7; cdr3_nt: TGCGCCAGCAGCCAAGAACTAGCGGGAACTCTCTACGAGCAGTACTTC; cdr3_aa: CASSQELAGTLYEQYF
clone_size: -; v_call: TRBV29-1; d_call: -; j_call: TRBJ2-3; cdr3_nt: TGCAGCGTTGCGCCCTTTGGTGCCCCAGATACGCAGTATTTT; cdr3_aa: CSVAPFGAPDTQYF
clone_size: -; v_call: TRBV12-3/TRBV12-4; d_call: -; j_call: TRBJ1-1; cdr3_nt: TGTGCCAGCAGTCCCGGACGCCAAACCAACACTGAAGCTTTCTTT; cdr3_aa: CASSPGRQTNTEAFF
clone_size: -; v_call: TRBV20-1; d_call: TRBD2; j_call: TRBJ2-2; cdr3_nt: TGCAGTGCTTCTCAGACTAGCGGGGGGACCGGGGAGCTGTTTTTT; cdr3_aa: CSASQTSGGTGELFF
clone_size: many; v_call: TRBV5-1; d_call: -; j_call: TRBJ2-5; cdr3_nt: TGCGCCAGCAGCTTCTACCAAGAGACCCAGTACTTC; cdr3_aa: CASSFYQETQYF
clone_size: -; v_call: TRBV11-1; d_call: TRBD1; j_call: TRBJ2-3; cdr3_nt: TGTGCCAGCACCCATAAGAGACAGGGATTCCTCGCAGATACGCAGTATTTT; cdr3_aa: CASTHKRQGFLADTQYF
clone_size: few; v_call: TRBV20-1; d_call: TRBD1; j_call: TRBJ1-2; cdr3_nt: TGCAGTGCTTTCGAACCGACAGGGGACTATGGCTACACCTTC; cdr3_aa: CSAFEPTGDYGYTF
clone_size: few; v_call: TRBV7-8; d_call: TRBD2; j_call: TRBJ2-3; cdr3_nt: TGTGCCAGCAGCTCGGGGGGGAGGTCGACAGATACGCAGTATTTT; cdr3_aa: CASSSGGRSTDTQYF
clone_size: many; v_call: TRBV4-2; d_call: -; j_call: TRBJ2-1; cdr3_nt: TGTGCCAGCAGCCAAGATAGGGGTGAGCAGTTCTTC; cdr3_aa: CASSQDRGEQFF
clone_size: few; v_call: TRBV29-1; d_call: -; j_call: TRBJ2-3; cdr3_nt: TGCAGCGGTACACCGGGAGCCGGCACAGATACGCAGTATTTT; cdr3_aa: CSGTPGAGTDTQYF
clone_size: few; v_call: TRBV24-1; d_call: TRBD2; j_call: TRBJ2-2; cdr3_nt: TGTGCCACCGGGCGGGAGGGCCGCACCGGGGAGCTGTTTTTT; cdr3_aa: CATGREGRTGELFF
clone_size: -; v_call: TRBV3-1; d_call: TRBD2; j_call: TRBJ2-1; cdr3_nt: TGTGCCAGCAGCTCAGGGGGTAGCGGGGGATACAATGAGCAGTTCTTC; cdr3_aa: CASSSGGSGGYNEQFF
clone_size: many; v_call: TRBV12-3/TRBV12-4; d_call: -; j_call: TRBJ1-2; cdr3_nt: TGTGCCAGCGCCTCGGGGGGTCGCTATGGCTACACCTTC; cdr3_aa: CASASGGRYGYTF
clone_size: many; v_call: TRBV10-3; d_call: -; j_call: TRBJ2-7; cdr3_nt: TGTGCCATCAGTGAGACCCCGGGTAGGATTTACGAGCAGTACTTC; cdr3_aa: CAISETPGRIYEQYF
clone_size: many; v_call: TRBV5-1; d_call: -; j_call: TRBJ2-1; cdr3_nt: TGCGCCAGCAGATTGGGCAGGCCTACCTACAATGAGCAGTTCTTC; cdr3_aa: CASRLGRPTYNEQFF
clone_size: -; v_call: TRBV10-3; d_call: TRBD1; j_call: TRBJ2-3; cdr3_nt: TGTGCCATCAGGGGGACAGGCCGCACAGATACGCAGTATTTT; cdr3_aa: CAIRGTGRTDTQYF
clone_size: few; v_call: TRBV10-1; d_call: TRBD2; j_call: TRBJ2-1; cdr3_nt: TGCGCCAGCAGTGATGGCGGGACTAACAATGAGCAGTTCTTC; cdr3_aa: CASSDGGTNNEQFF
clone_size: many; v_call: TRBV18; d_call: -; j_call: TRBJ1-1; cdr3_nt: TGTGCCAGCTCGACGGACAGCAACACTGAAGCTTTCTTT; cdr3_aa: CASSTDSNTEAFF
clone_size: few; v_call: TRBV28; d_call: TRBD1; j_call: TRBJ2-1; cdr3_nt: TGTGCCAGCAGCCCCCACGGACAGGGGGCAGTTGACAATGAGCAGTTCTTC; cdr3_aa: CASSPHGQGAVDNEQFF
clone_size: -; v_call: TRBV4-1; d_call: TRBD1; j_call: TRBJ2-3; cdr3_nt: TGCGCCAGCAGCCAAGAACGGGACAGAAACACAGATACGCAGTATTTT; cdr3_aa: CASSQERDRNTDTQYF